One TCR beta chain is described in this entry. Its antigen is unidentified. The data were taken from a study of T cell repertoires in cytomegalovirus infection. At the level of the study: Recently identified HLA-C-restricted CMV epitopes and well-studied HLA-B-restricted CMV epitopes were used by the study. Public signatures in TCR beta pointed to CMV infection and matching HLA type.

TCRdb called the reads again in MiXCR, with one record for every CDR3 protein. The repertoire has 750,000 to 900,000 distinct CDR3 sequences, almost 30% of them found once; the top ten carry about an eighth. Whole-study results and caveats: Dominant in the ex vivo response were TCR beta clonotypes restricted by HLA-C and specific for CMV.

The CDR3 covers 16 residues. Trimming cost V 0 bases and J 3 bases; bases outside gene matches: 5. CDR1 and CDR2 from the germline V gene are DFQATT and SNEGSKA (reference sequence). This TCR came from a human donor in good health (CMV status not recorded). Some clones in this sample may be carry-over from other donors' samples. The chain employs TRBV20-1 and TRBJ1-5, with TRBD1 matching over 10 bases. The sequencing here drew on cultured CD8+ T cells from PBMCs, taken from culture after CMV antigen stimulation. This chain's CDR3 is CSARETTGGFNQPQHF. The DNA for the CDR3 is TGCAGTGCTAGAGAAACGACAGGGGGCTTCAATCAGCCCCAGCATTTT.